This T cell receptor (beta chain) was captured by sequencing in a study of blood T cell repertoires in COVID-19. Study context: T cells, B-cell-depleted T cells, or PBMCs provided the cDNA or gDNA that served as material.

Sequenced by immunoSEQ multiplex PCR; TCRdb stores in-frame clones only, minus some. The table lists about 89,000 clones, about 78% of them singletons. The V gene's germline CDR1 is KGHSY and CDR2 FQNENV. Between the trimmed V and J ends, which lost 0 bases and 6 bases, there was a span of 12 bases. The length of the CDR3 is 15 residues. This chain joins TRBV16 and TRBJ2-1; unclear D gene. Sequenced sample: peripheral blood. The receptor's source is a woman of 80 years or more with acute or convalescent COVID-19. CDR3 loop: CASSQSSQQFNEQFF. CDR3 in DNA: TGTGCCAGCAGCCAATCCTCACAACAATTCAATGAGCAGTTCTTC.